Listed below are T cell receptor beta chains from one sample, sequenced in a study of blood T cell repertoires in COVID-19. Libraries were prepared by immunoSEQ multiplex PCR; TCRdb keeps only in-frame clonotypes and omits some of them. The table records about 390,000 clones, 80% to 90% of them present only once. Sequenced sample: PBMCs or T cells enriched from blood (not recorded which). The receptors come from a woman aged 45-59 years who had recovered from COVID-19. Each CDR3 is given with its conserved first and last residue. D genes are given only for firm matches. Some rows mark clone size as missing; the rest say once, few, many or name a class of expanded clone.

TRBV19	TRBD1	TRBJ1-1	.	TGTGCCAGTAGTAGGATAGGGACAGGGAGTTTTTCAACTTTCTTT	CASSRIGTGSFSTFF
TRBV7-9	.	TRBJ1-2	.	TGTGCCAGCAGCTTAGGGACTTATAGCTATGGCTACACCTTC	CASSLGTYSYGYTF
TRBV6-5	TRBD1	TRBJ2-5	.	TGTGCCAGCAGAAACCAGGGGGCTAGAGGGACCCAGTACTTC	CASRNQGARGTQYF
TRBV6-4	.	TRBJ2-2	few	TGTGCCAGCAGTGATCTCGGGAGCTCCGGGGAGCTGTTTTTT	CASSDLGSSGELFF
TRBV6-2/TRBV6-3	.	TRBJ1-2	.	TGTGCCAGCAGTTACCCCTCAGGTGGTGTTAACTATGGCTACACCTTC	CASSYPSGGVNYGYTF
TRBV4-1	TRBD2	TRBJ2-7	.	TGCGCCAGTAGCACTAGCGGGGGGGGCGAGCAGTACTTC	CASSTSGGGEQYF
TRBV7-9	TRBD2	TRBJ2-5	.	TGTGCCAGCAGCTTAAGACTAGCGGGGGGAGAGACCCAGTACTTC	CASSLRLAGGETQYF
TRBV6-5	.	TRBJ1-6	.	TGTGCCAGCAGTTACAGGGGAACACCCTATAATTCACCCCTCCACTTT	CASSYRGTPYNSPLHF
TRBV4-1	.	TRBJ1-1	.	TGCGCCAGCAGCCAAGAGGACCTGGTGGCCAGGGGTTACACTGAAGCTTTCTTT	CASSQEDLVARGYTEAFF
TRBV7-9	TRBD1	TRBJ1-2	.	TGTGCCAGCAGCAACGAGGGACAGGGGGCTGACTACACCTTC	CASSNEGQGADYTF